This is a list of T cell receptor beta chains from one sample in a study of preoperative IRX-2 immunotherapy in early breast cancer. Libraries were prepared by immunoSEQ multiplex PCR; TCRdb keeps only in-frame clonotypes and omits some of them. The sample has 3,000 to 4,500 clones; approximately 80% are singletons. The source material was tumor tissue, sampled before IRX-2 immunotherapy. Source of these receptors: a human donor with breast cancer. The CDR3 runs from the conserved cysteine through the conserved F or W.

V	length	CDR3
TRBV11-3	14	CASSEGQTNEKLFF
TRBV18	13	CASSRGGVETQYF
TRBV7-1	13	CASSADETDTQYF
TRBV11-3	15	CASSLVGTSGDEQFF
TRBV18	16	CASSPPSYQGFDEQFF
TRBV19	13	CASSIVFSNEQFF
TRBV6-8	14	CASSYVGYQETQYF
TRBV19	17	CASSKGPTGVNTGELFF
TRBV6-8	16	CASSYPVLKSGYGYTF
TRBV11-3	14	CASSSTGTPETQYF
TRBV5-1	14	CASSLQPGDTEAFF
TRBV11-3	14	CASSLGQNSYEQYF
TRBV7-7	15	CASSALGTGDNEQFF
TRBV11-3	15	CASSFVQGNTGELFF
TRBV11-3	15	CASSLSTGRLHEQYF
TRBV6-8	16	CASSPDDRGGNEKLFF
TRBV6-8	16	CASSYVLGSSYNEQFF
TRBV7-1	15	CASSFSGTNTGELFF
TRBV19	14	CASSIGRSTDTQYF
TRBV14	14	CASSQDSRNTEAFF
TRBV23-1	14	CASSLAGVIGELFF
TRBV19	15	CASSYRGSTGNTIYF
TRBV6-8	16	CASLTTSAGFQETQYF
TRBV7-8	16	CASSPPTGPSGNTIYF
TRBV11-3	14	CASSFRNYTNEQFF
TRBV11-3	14	CASSLGTGTGELFF
TRBV10-1	14	CASSESTGTDTQYF
TRBV19	15	CATSHPTGNTGELFF
TRBV11-3	15	CASSAARGQGARAFF
TRBV30	13	CASDRGSYNEQFF
TRBV19	18	CASSTHGKSQSRANVLTF
TRBV19	12	CASSIGQTEAFF
TRBV19	14	CASSMRELGTEAFF
TRBV19	14	CASSIRRSYNEQFF
TRBV19	14	CASSSRAVNTEAFF
TRBV29-1	14	CSGWGQGGTDTQYF
TRBV12-2	18	CASRSTKYRAGYDEKLFF
TRBV6-8	13	CASSDSDTDTQYF
TRBV12-5	14	CASTPGLFAYEQYF
TRBV6-8	17	CASSYPPGVPVFEKLFF
TRBV30	17	CAWKRMDSNGWNTEAFF